The next 6 T cell receptor beta chains were all read from a single sample in a study of early T cells in non-severe SARS-CoV-2 infection listed by TCRdb under 2021. Library creation used 5' RACE. Instrument used: NextSeq 500. TCRdb reran the public reads through fastp at Q25 and MiXCR, keeping productive beta chains. Here each entry gathers all rows of one CDR3 protein and keeps the most common genes and DNA. For this sample there are almost 30,000 distinct CDR3 sequences; 5.7% appear just once. Approximately 5.7% of the sample comes from the top ten. The sequenced sample consisted of whole blood. The source is an adult who was a healthcare worker with PCR-confirmed SARS-CoV-2 infection or an uninfected control (not recorded which).

This clonotype was observed at least ten times. The chain combines TRBV19 with TRBJ2-7, with D perhaps matching TRBD1 (5 bases). Germline V gene data show CDR1 as LNHDA and CDR2 as SQIVND (reference sequence). The CDR3 runs to 11 residues. V gave up 8 bases and J gave up 3 bases, with 8 bases separating them. The CDR3 loop reads CASSQGYEQYF. The CDR3 region has the DNA TGTGCCAGTTCCCAGGGCTACGAGCAGTACTTC.

This clonotype has at least ten counts. The J gene is TRBJ2-7, the V gene TRBV27, with D tentatively TRBD2 (6 bases). This CDR3 has 14 amino acids. Trimming stripped 4 bases from V and 2 bases from J, with 12 bases between. Per germline, CDR1 MNHEY and CDR2 SMNVEV (reference sequence). CDR3 DNA: TGTGCCAGCAGTTCGGGGGACCCCGCCTACGAGCAGTACTTC. Amino acid sequence: CASSSGDPAYEQYF.

This clonotype was counted at least ten times. The chain uses TRBV18 and TRBJ2-1, with D perhaps matching TRBD1 or TRBD2 (5 bases each). The CDR3 is 14 residues long. Looked up from germline, CDR1 is KGHSH and CDR2 is LQKENI. With 3 bases removed from V and 9 bases from J, the gap between germline ends came to 15 bases. DNA of the CDR3: TGTGCCAGCTCACCGTTCGGGACCCCCTCTGAGCAGTTCTTC. This encodes CASSPFGTPSEQFF.

This clonotype was seen at least ten times. The rearrangement joins TRBV4-3 to TRBJ2-7; D is possibly TRBD1 (6 bases). This CDR3 is 14 amino acids long. Trimming took off 3 bases at V and 4 bases at J, with 13 bases between the two ends. Germline V gene data show CDR1 as LGHNA and CDR2 as YSLEER. In DNA form, the CDR3 reads TGCGCCAGCAGCCATTCTACAGGGCGTTACGAGCAGTACTTC. Its protein is CASSHSTGRYEQYF.

This clonotype was seen only a few times. This sequence joins TRBV6-4 and TRBJ1-1; 7 bases map to TRBD1. Germline CDR1 MRHNA, CDR2 SNTAGT. The CDR3 has 14 residues. V lost 0 bases and J lost 4; bases outside the gene matches: 2. In nucleotides, the CDR3 is TGTGCCAGCAGTGACTCTTGGGACAGCACTGAAGCTTTCTTT. Its protein product is CASSDSWDSTEAFF.

This clonotype came up a few times. The chain joins TRBV7-6 to TRBJ2-1; TRBD2 is a possible D gene (5 bases). The V end lost 3 bases, the J end lost 0 bases, and 12 bases lay between the germline ends. CDR3 length: 16 amino acids. CDR1 is SGHVS, CDR2 FNYEAQ, per germline. The CDR3 spells CASSLVYGDSYNEQFF. As DNA, the CDR3 is TGTGCCAGCAGCTTGGTCTACGGGGACTCCTACAATGAGCAGTTCTTC.